This T cell receptor beta chain was sequenced in a study of blood T cells in healthy people across ages (dated by TCRdb to the mid-2010s). A note on the overall study: In model experiments, template switching captured about one uniquely barcoded TCR beta cDNA molecule for every two T cells. Age-related changes in TCR beta repertoire diversity were measured in the study by deep sequencing normalized with unique cDNA molecular identifiers. Donors were grouped into four age groups: young (average 16 years), middle-aged (39), aged (roughly 67) and long-lived (just over 80). To avoid experimental bias, donors of different ages were spread randomly across the sequencing lanes. Two additional independent replicas of 1 million unique cDNA reads from the same blood draw were analyzed for two donors (one aged 18 to 29 and one aged 80 or older).

Taken from the germline V gene (reference sequence), the CDR1 and CDR2 loops are DFQATT and SNEGSKA. There are 13 amino acids in the CDR3, from cysteine to phenylalanine inclusive. Solely the CDR3 DNA is kept, with 39 bases framed from the first base. Compared with germline, V lacks 6 bases and J lacks 7 bases; bases without a gene match: 6. In its sample, this clonotype was seen a few times. The antigen this receptor binds is unknown. Per-base quality was not reported, and no clone a single base away is much larger than it. The 40 or so donors, aged about 6 to 90 years, were systemically healthy Caucasian individuals from Russia. Each donor gave roughly 11 milliliters of peripheral blood, drawn into EDTA-treated Vacutainer tubes. Ficoll-Paque density-gradient centrifugation was used to isolate PBMCs, with at least 7 million per sample. Total RNA, at least 6 micrograms per sample, was extracted from PBMCs with Trizol reagent. Naive CD45RAhigh/CD27high T cell percentages were measured by flow cytometry on a PBMC aliquot from every donor.

Overall study results and their limits: Because donor CMV infection status was unknown, age-related changes in expanded clonotypes were potentially confounded. The long-lived group showed more naive CD4+ T cells, fewer expanded clones and increased TCR diversity than the aged group, suggesting age selection. As age increased, observed TCR beta diversity per million T cells dropped in a roughly linear way, and a significant reduction was already evident by age about 40. Because profiling used bulk unsorted PBMCs, naive and antigen-experienced compartments could not be compared conclusively. Estimates of total diversity based on one million sequenced T cells were regarded as lower bounds and as underestimates. There was a strong correlation between observed TCR beta diversity and the percentage of naive T cells measured by flow cytometry.

The method behind the library was 5' RACE. Sequencing instrument: Illumina HiSeq 2500. A second 7 to 11 cycle PCR used a sample-barcoded 5' primer and a J-beta primer mix. A template-switch 5' adaptor carrying 12 random nucleotides introduced a unique molecular identifier onto each TCR beta cDNA molecule. At least 3 million CDR3-containing paired-end reads were obtained from each sample. The Mint cDNA synthesis kit, primed by a TRBC-specific oligonucleotide, was used to synthesize first-strand cDNA from all RNA. All cDNA was treated with uracil-DNA glycosylase and then went through a first 18-cycle PCR with the universal primers M1SS and BC2_uni_R. Per the source publication's procedure: Each sample was normalized by randomly selecting 1 million high-quality reads, each carrying a distinct molecular identifier. Instead of being binned into consensus sequences, reads with shared molecular identifiers were discarded. CDR3 identification, clonotype clustering and error correction used MiTCR with a Q25 quality threshold and the strictest error-elimination algorithm. Lower-bound total TCR beta diversity was estimated with a nonparametric unseen species model using Euler transformation. Using fastp at Q25 and MiXCR, TCRdb reprocessed the public reads and kept productive beta chains. One record per CDR3 amino acid sequence lists the most common genes and DNA. Here the V and J calls rest on TCRdb's processing, not on the authors' analysis. The sample records roughly 700,000 distinct CDR3 sequences, 32% of which are singletons. The ten largest account for roughly 14% of the sample.

The clonotype originates from a woman of 80 years or more in good health. Donor details come from another sample of the same person, matched by shared clones. Sequenced input: blood. The rearrangement joined TRBV20-1 to TRBJ2-1; 10 nucleotides in the junction match TRBD2. The CDR3 here reads CSALGLADNEQFF. The nucleotide sequence reads TGCAGTGCCCTCGGACTAGCGGATAATGAGCAGTTCTTC.